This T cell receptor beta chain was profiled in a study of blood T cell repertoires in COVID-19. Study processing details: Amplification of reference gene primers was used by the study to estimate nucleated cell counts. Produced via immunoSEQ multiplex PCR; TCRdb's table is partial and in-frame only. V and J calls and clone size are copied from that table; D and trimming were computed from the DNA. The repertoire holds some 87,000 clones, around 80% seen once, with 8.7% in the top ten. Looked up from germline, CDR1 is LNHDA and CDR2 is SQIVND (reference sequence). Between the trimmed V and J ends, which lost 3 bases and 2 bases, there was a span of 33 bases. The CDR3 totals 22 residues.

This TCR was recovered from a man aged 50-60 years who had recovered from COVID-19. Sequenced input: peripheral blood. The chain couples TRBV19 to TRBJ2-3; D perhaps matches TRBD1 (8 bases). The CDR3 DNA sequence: TGTGCCAGTAGTATTTGGACAGGGAAATCTAGCGGTCCCATGGCCCCCACAGATACGCAGTATTTT. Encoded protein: CASSIWTGKSSGPMAPTDTQYF.